The 27 T cell receptor beta chains below come from one sample, sequenced in a study of T-cell reconstitution after alpha-beta-depleted transplantation in children. Preparing the TCRbeta library involved the use of unique molecular identifiers. Via MiXCR, TCRdb re-called the PCR reads, giving one row per CDR3 protein. In the table there are about 400,000 distinct CDR3 sequences, roughly 15% of which are singletons. The specimen comprised PBMCs, sampled from the stem cell graft. These receptor sequences come from a human donor who donated a stem cell graft to a child with Fanconi anemia.

This clonotype was counted a few times. The chain employs TRBV12-3 or TRBV12-4 and TRBJ1-1, with 8 bases that match TRBD1. V was pared by 6 bases and J by 9 bases, with 12 bases of the junction left unmatched. The CDR3 is 14 amino acids. The chain's CDR3 is CASSEDRVAAKAFF. Written as DNA, the CDR3 is TGTGCCAGCAGCGAGGACAGGGTTGCGGCAAAAGCTTTCTTT.

This clonotype was recorded a few times. The chain carries TRBV6-4 and TRBJ2-5, with no clear D. Germline lookup yields CDR1 MRHNA and CDR2 SNTAGT. V was clipped by 0 bases and J by 1 base, with 18 bases between them. The CDR3 consists of 18 residues. CDR3 sequence reads: CASSDSYRPTLCQETQYF. The CDR3 DNA reads as TGTGCCAGCAGTGACTCTTATAGGCCAACTCTCTGCCAAGAGACCCAGTACTTC.

This clonotype came up many times. The chain couples TRBV5-1 to TRBJ2-4; D might be TRBD2 (5 bases). Germline V CDR1 and CDR2: SGHRS, YFSETQ. The V end was cut by 0 bases, the J end by 1 base, with 11 bases between. This CDR3 comprises 16 residues. The CDR3 nucleotides read TGCGCCAGCAGCTTGGTATTTGGGGAGGCCAAAAACATTCAGTACTTC. Its translation: CASSLVFGEAKNIQYF.

This clonotype has just a few counts. The chain couples TRBV7-8 to TRBJ1-5; D possibly corresponds to TRBD1 (5 bases). V was cut by 2 bases and J by 2 bases, with 7 bases left in between. This CDR3 spans 14 amino acids. Germline assignment: CDR1 SGHVS and CDR2 FQNEAQ. DNA for the CDR3: TGTGCCAGCAGCTTATCGGGGGGCAATCAGCCCCAGCATTTT. Its protein is CASSLSGGNQPQHF.

The chain couples TRBV19 to TRBJ2-2, with 8 positions matching TRBD1. Germline V gene sequence: CDR1 LNHDA, CDR2 SQIVND (reference sequence). The CDR3 totals 16 residues. V lost 5 bases to trimming and J lost 4 bases; unmatched junction nucleotides: 9. In nucleotides, the CDR3 is TGTGCCAGTAGTTCCCGGACAGGGACGGTCACCGGGGAGCTGTTTTTT. Protein sequence: CASSSRTGTVTGELFF.

The CDR3 nucleotides read TGTGCCAGCAGTGGGCTCCCCCAAGAGACCCAGTACTTC. It translates to CASSGLPQETQYF. The chain combines TRBV7-7 with TRBJ2-5; D call uncertain. The CDR3 spans 13 residues. Trimming left V 6 bases short and J 1 base short, with 9 bases between. From germline, CDR1 is SSHAT and CDR2 FNYEAQ (reference sequence).

This chain links TRBV10-3 with TRBJ2-3; 9 nucleotides match TRBD2. CDR1 and CDR2 from the germline V gene are ENHRY and SYGVKD. The CDR3 extends over 16 amino acids. V shed 3 bases and J 5 bases; nucleotides not matched to a gene: 9. CDR3 in DNA: TGTGCCATCAGTGATCAGGCGGGGGGGATTGGAGATACGCAGTATTTT. Translated, it gives CAISDQAGGIGDTQYF.

The chain is built from TRBV20-1 and TRBJ2-3; 11 nucleotides align to TRBD2. The V segment lost 6 bases and the J segment 5 bases; nucleotides outside the gene matches: 7. CDR3 length: 14 residues. Per the germline V gene, CDR1 is DFQATT and CDR2 is SNEGSKA (reference sequence). CDR3: CSAPLAGGLDTQYF. The CDR3 nucleotides are TGCAGTGCCCCCCTAGCGGGGGGACTAGATACGCAGTATTTT.

This clonotype was picked up many times. J is TRBJ1-3 and V is TRBV12-3 or TRBV12-4, with 7 bases identical to TRBD1. The CDR3 extends over 15 amino acids. After removal of 4 bases from V and 2 bases from J, the junction contained 5 bases not matched to a gene. CDR3 in DNA: TGTGCCAGCAGTTACGCAGGGGGGACTGGAAACACCATATATTTT. Amino acid sequence: CASSYAGGTGNTIYF.

As to this clonotype: The conserved final phenylalanine or tryptophan is absent from the CDR3, which likely points to a read error. This chain links TRBV7-9 with TRBJ2-5; no firm D call. This CDR3 is built from 12 residues. CDR1 SEHNR and CDR2 FQNEAQ come from the germline V gene (reference sequence). Deletions cut 1 base from V and 5 bases from J, with 5 bases between. The chain's CDR3 is CASSLGRETQYV. Here the CDR3 DNA reads TGTGCCAGCAGCTTAGGACGGGAGACCCAGTACGTC.

This clonotype has ten or more counts. The chain joins TRBV29-1 to TRBJ2-2, with D uncertain. The germline V gene encodes CDR1 SQVTM and CDR2 ANQGSEA. V was pared by 1 base and J by 6 bases, with 9 bases between. The length of the CDR3 is 13 residues. For the CDR3, the DNA is TGCAGCGTTGAAGGCACGATTGCCGGGGAGCTGTTTTTT. It is translated as CSVEGTIAGELFF.

This clonotype came up many times. The rearrangement joins TRBV3-1 to TRBJ1-2; a possible D gene is TRBD1 (6 bases). Germline V CDR1 and CDR2: LGHDT, YNNKEL (reference sequence). Trimming pared 4 bases from V and 8 bases from J, leaving 20 bases between. The CDR3 length is 15 residues. In DNA, the CDR3 is TGTGCCAGCAGCCCTTTTGAGATGGGGGCGAAGGGCTACACCTTC. This sequence encodes CASSPFEMGAKGYTF.

This clonotype was seen at least ten times. The J gene is TRBJ1-2, the V gene TRBV20-1; TRBD1 is a possible D gene (6 bases). The germline gives CDR1 DFQATT, CDR2 SNEGSKA (reference sequence). The CDR3 length is 14 residues. The V end lost 6 bases, the J end lost 1 base, and 15 bases lay between the germline ends. CDR3 DNA: TGCAGTGCCGGGGGGCGCACAGATAACTATGGCTACACCTTC. The encoded protein is CSAGGRTDNYGYTF.

V gene TRBV6-5 combines with J gene TRBJ2-3; no definite D call. The V gene's germline CDR1 is MNHEY and CDR2 SVGAGI. The CDR3 is 12 amino acids. The ends were cut back, 6 bases at V and 5 bases at J, with 9 bases in the middle. The CDR3 loop is CASSAYGDTQYF. CDR3 sequence (DNA): TGTGCCAGCAGCGCTTACGGAGATACGCAGTATTTT.

This clonotype was counted between two and nine times. V gene TRBV30 combines with J gene TRBJ1-1; D call uncertain. This CDR3 has 12 amino acids. Trimming took off 2 bases at V and 4 bases at J, with 8 bases between the two ends. In germline, CDR1 is GTSNPN, CDR2 SVGIG (reference sequence). CDR3 sequence (DNA): TGTGCCTGGAGTCCCGATCGCACTGAAGCTTTCTTT. As protein: CAWSPDRTEAFF.

This clonotype was observed a few times. V gene TRBV11-2 combines with J gene TRBJ1-1, with a weak D call TRBD1 (5 bases). The CDR3 extends over 14 amino acids. Germline loops: CDR1 SGHAT, CDR2 FQNNGV. V shed 4 bases and J shed 5 bases, with 14 bases lying between them. This CDR3 reads CASSSHQGRTEAFF. DNA of the CDR3: TGTGCCAGCAGCTCCCATCAGGGAAGGACTGAAGCTTTCTTT.

This clonotype was detected many times. The rearrangement links TRBV3-1 to TRBJ2-5; TRBD1 or TRBD2 may be the D gene (6 bases each). Germline V lookup: CDR1 LGHDT, CDR2 YNNKEL (reference sequence). V shed 1 base and J shed 5 bases, with 8 bases lying between them. There are 13 residues in the CDR3. CDR3 loop: CASSQGGAETQYF. The CDR3 DNA reads as TGTGCCAGCAGCCAAGGGGGGGCGGAGACCCAGTACTTC.

The chain employs TRBV5-1 and TRBJ2-7; 7 bases match TRBD1. CDR1 is SGHRS, CDR2 YFSETQ, per germline. This CDR3 has 15 residues. V lost 4 bases and J lost 0; bases outside the gene matches: 7. CDR3 bases: TGCGCCAGCAGCCACGGGACAGCCCTCTCCTACGAGCAGTACTTC. The encoded protein is CASSHGTALSYEQYF.

In this sample, this clonotype turned up many times. This sequence joins TRBV5-1 and TRBJ2-1, with 7 bases identical to TRBD2. CDR1 is SGHRS, CDR2 YFSETQ, per germline. J lost 0 bases, V lost 2 bases, and 2 bases had no gene match. The CDR3 sequence is 15 residues long. The CDR3 reads CASSFKRGSYNEQFF. The DNA of the CDR3 is TGCGCCAGCAGCTTTAAGCGGGGCTCCTACAATGAGCAGTTCTTC.

At least ten counts were recorded for this clonotype. The gene calls are TRBV27 and TRBJ2-1; D is unresolved. V was trimmed by 5 bases and J by 3 bases, leaving 8 bases between them. The CDR3 length is 13 residues. CDR1 is MNHEY, CDR2 SMNVEV, per germline (reference sequence). This CDR3 is CASSPSNYNEQFF. CDR3 coding DNA: TGTGCCAGCAGTCCCTCCAACTACAATGAGCAGTTCTTC.

The V call is TRBV5-1, the J call TRBJ1-4; TRBD1 is a possible D gene (5 bases). The CDR3 extends over 14 amino acids. Germline-derived CDR1 and CDR2 are SGHRS and YFSETQ. The V gene lost 4 bases and the J gene lost 7 bases, with 14 bases spanning the gap. The CDR3 reads CASSPTGTAEKLFF. The CDR3 DNA reads as TGCGCCAGCAGCCCGACGGGGACGGCTGAAAAACTGTTTTTT.

There are many counts of this clonotype. This chain uses TRBV12-3 or TRBV12-4 with TRBJ2-1, with D possibly TRBD1 on 6 matching bases. V lost 5 bases to trimming and J lost 9 bases, with 14 bases between them. The CDR3 has 13 amino acids. The chain's CDR3 is CASSPGVGGEQFF. CDR3 nucleotide sequence: TGTGCCAGCAGTCCCGGGGTAGGGGGTGAGCAGTTCTTC.

This clonotype has more than one count but fewer than ten. The chain employs TRBV7-2 and TRBJ2-3; D ambiguous. The CDR3 runs to 14 residues. Per germline, CDR1 SGHTA and CDR2 FQGNSA. Trimming cost V 2 bases and J 1 base, with 7 bases left between them. CDR3 DNA: TGTGCCAGCAGCTTACAGCAGGGCACAGATACGCAGTATTTT. Residues: CASSLQQGTDTQYF.

This clonotype appeared a few times. The chain carries TRBV28 and TRBJ2-3; 8 bases fit TRBD2. The CDR3 consists of 15 residues. CDR1 is MDHEN, CDR2 SYDVKM, per germline. Losses at the gene ends were 3 bases for V and 1 base for J; bases not matched to a gene: 3. The CDR3 coding sequence is TGTGCCAGCAGTTTTCGGGGGGGCGGCACAGATACGCAGTATTTT. This codes for CASSFRGGGTDTQYF. Based on the CDR3 plus reference TRBV28 and TRBJ2-3, the full variable domain is DVKVTQSSRYLVKRTGEKVFLECVQDMDHENMFWYRQDPGLGLRLIYFSYDVKMKEKGDIPEGYSVSREKKERFSLILESASTNQTSMYLCASSFRGGGTDTQYFGPGTRLTVL.

V is TRBV20-1 and J is TRBJ1-1, with D possibly matching TRBD1 (6 bases). The CDR3 length is 15 residues. Trimming took 2 bases from V and 0 from J, leaving 13 bases between them. Germline assignment: CDR1 DFQATT and CDR2 SNEGSKA (reference sequence). The CDR3 spells CSARPTGTMNTEAFF. DNA for the CDR3: TGCAGTGCTAGACCCACAGGGACCATGAACACTGAAGCTTTCTTT.

Many counts were recorded for this clonotype. The chain recombines TRBV7-8 with TRBJ2-2; the match to TRBD1 covers 12 bases. CDR1 is SGHVS and CDR2 is FQNEAQ in the germline V gene. CDR3 length: 17 amino acids. V shed 1 base and J 5 bases; nucleotides not matched to a gene: 5. The chain's CDR3 is CASSLVGTGGNTGELFF. CDR3 in DNA: TGTGCCAGCAGCTTAGTAGGGACAGGGGGCAATACCGGGGAGCTGTTTTTT.

This clonotype was observed a handful of times. The chain couples TRBV19 to TRBJ2-1; D is unclear. From germline, CDR1 is LNHDA and CDR2 SQIVND (reference sequence). The length of the CDR3 is 16 residues. The V gene lost 3 bases and the J gene lost 4 bases, with 16 bases spanning the gap. The CDR3 is CASSMDGAVKYNEQFF. DNA for the CDR3: TGTGCCAGTAGTATGGACGGTGCAGTTAAATACAATGAGCAGTTCTTC.